One and the same sample provided the 26 T cell receptor beta chains below, sequenced in a study of T cell responses to AZD1222 COVID-19 vaccine. Clones were read by immunoSEQ multiplex PCR, and TCRdb kept only the in-frame ones, dropping some. The data show roughly 120,000 clones, roughly 91% seen once. The material sequenced was peripheral blood, taken 28 days after the second AZD1222 dose. These receptors all stem from an adult who received the AZD1222 COVID-19 vaccine.

The chain has TRBV2 and TRBJ2-7; maybe TRBD1 (5 bases). V lost 5 bases and J 2 bases, leaving 7 bases between the germline ends. The CDR3 length is 12 residues. Germline V CDR1 and CDR2: SNHLY, FYNNEI. CDR3 in amino acids: CASSTGTYEQYF. The CDR3 nucleotides are TGTGCCAGCAGTACAGGTACCTACGAGCAGTACTTC.

V is TRBV3-1 (or the pseudogene TRBV3-2) and J is TRBJ1-2; tentatively, D is TRBD1 (6 bases). Germline-derived CDR1 and CDR2 are LGHDT and YNNKEL (reference sequence). This CDR3 contains 13 residues. V lost 4 bases and J 2 bases, leaving 8 bases between the germline ends. CDR3: CASSPRGNYGYTF. The CDR3 DNA is TGTGCCAGCAGCCCCAGGGGAAACTATGGCTACACCTTC.

The V call is TRBV24-1, the J call TRBJ2-5; D may match TRBD1 or TRBD2 (7 bases each). This CDR3 is built from 16 residues. Deletions cut 4 bases from V and 3 bases from J, with 17 bases between. Looked up from germline, CDR1 is KGHDR and CDR2 is SFDVKD. CDR3 loop: CATSDRGRGLEETQYF. The DNA of the CDR3 is TGTGCCACCAGTGACCGGGGGAGGGGGCTAGAAGAGACCCAGTACTTC.

Only one count was recorded for this clone. The chain combines TRBV10-3 with TRBJ1-2, with D uncertain. The germline V gene has CDR1 ENHRY and CDR2 SYGVKD. The CDR3 runs 15 residues. Trimming cost V 0 bases and J 5 bases, with 13 bases left between them. The CDR3 reads CAISESSRETYGYTF. As DNA, the CDR3 is TGTGCCATCAGTGAGTCGAGCAGAGAAACATATGGCTACACCTTC.

Of note for this clone: An end of the junction differs from the germline gene, which may be a read error. J is TRBJ1-3 and V is TRBV7-8; D gene ambiguous. The CDR3 contains 15 residues. Germline assignment: CDR1 SGHVS and CDR2 FQNEAQ. The CDR3 loop is CASSLLGSAGNTIYF. The CDR3 DNA follows: TGTGCCAGCAGCTTACTGGGCTCTGCCGGAAACACTATATATTTT.

The V gene is TRBV20-1, the J gene TRBJ2-2; a possible D gene is TRBD2 (5 bases). The CDR3 is made up of 11 amino acids. The V end lost 6 bases, the J end lost 6 bases, and 8 bases lay between the germline ends. CDR1 and CDR2 (germline): DFQATT, SNEGSKA (reference sequence). CDR3 amino acids: CSAEGAGELFF. The CDR3 DNA follows: TGCAGTGCAGAGGGAGCCGGGGAGCTGTTTTTT.

Here the CDR3 DNA reads TGTGCCAGCAGGGGGAGGACGACTAGCGGGTCCCCGAACCCCCGGGCGCAGTATTTT. This codes for CASRGRTTSGSPNPRAQYF. J is TRBJ2-3 and V is TRBV11-2, with 10 bases fitting TRBD2. Germline V gene data show CDR1 as SGHAT and CDR2 as FQNNGV. The CDR3 is 19 amino acids. The trim removed 6 bases at V and 10 bases at J, leaving 25 bases unmatched.

The CDR3 DNA sequence: TGTGCCAGCAGCTACCGGGACAGAAGAACTGAAGCTTTCTTT. It codes for CASSYRDRRTEAFF. The chain couples TRBV6-5 to TRBJ1-1; the match to TRBD1 covers 7 bases. The CDR3 length is 14 residues. Germline lookup yields CDR1 MNHEY and CDR2 SVGAGI. With V trimmed by 6 bases and J by 5 bases, 9 bases remained unmatched.

The V and J genes are TRBV10-3 and TRBJ2-7, with D uncertain. Germline lookup yields CDR1 ENHRY and CDR2 SYGVKD. The CDR3 contains 12 residues. Trimming took off 6 bases at V and 2 bases at J, with 8 bases between the two ends. This chain's CDR3 is CAIRKVPYEQYF. The CDR3 DNA follows: TGTGCCATCAGGAAGGTCCCCTACGAGCAGTACTTC.

The chain recombines TRBV4-3 with TRBJ2-1, with 16 bases lining up with TRBD2. Per germline, CDR1 LGHNA and CDR2 YSLEER. The CDR3 has 19 amino acids. V shed 1 base, J shed 3 bases, and the junction held 6 bases outside the gene matches. The CDR3 coding sequence is TGCGCCAGCAGCCAAGGAGGGACTAGCGGGGGGGCAGTCTACAATGAGCAGTTCTTC. It codes for CASSQGGTSGGAVYNEQFF.

The chain couples TRBV15 to TRBJ2-3, with D hard to call. Trimming pared 0 bases from V and 4 bases from J, leaving 5 bases between. Germline CDR1 reads LNHNV; CDR2 reads YYDKDF (reference sequence). The CDR3 consists of 13 residues. In nucleotides, the CDR3 is TGTGCCACCAGCAGAGACGGCCCAGATACGCAGTATTTT. It is translated as CATSRDGPDTQYF.

This chain connects TRBV28 to TRBJ2-5, with TRBD1 as a possible D gene (6 bases). CDR1 and CDR2 (germline): MDHEN, SYDVKM. The germline V and J ends were trimmed by 3 bases and 0 bases, with 8 bases remaining between them. The CDR3 loop spans 14 amino acids. CDR3 sequence: CASSFNRDQETQYF. As DNA, the CDR3 is TGTGCCAGCAGTTTCAACAGGGACCAAGAGACCCAGTACTTC. Supplemented by reference TRBV28 and TRBJ2-5, the full variable domain reads DVKVTQSSRYLVKRTGEKVFLECVQDMDHENMFWYRQDPGLGLRLIYFSYDVKMKEKGDIPEGYSVSREKKERFSLILESASTNQTSMYLCASSFNRDQETQYFGPGTRLLVL.

The chain employs TRBV20-1 and TRBJ1-1, with D unclear. The germline CDR1 and CDR2 sequences are DFQATT and SNEGSKA (reference sequence). This CDR3 is 11 amino acids long. Trimming took 6 bases from V and 12 from J, leaving 17 bases between them. CDR3 sequence (DNA): TGCAGTGCGGTTGTGGCCCCCTTGTCTTTCTTT. Its translation is CSAVVAPLSFF.

This clone has a single count. The chain links TRBV13 to TRBJ1-4, with 9 nucleotides matching TRBD1. From germline, CDR1 is PRHDT and CDR2 FYEKMQ (reference sequence). This CDR3 is built from 14 residues. With V trimmed by 5 bases and J by 8 bases, 6 bases remained unmatched. The CDR3 is CASSLGQGREKLFF. In DNA, the CDR3 is TGTGCCAGCAGCCTGGGACAGGGACGGGAAAAACTGTTTTTT. Variable domain in full (rest from reference TRBV13 and TRBJ1-4): AAGVIQSPRHLIKEKRETATLKCYPIPRHDTVYWYQQGPGQDPQFLISFYEKMQSDKGSIPDRFSAQQFSDYHSELNMSSLELGDSALYFCASSLGQGREKLFFGSGTQLSVL.

This clone was seen only once. The V call is TRBV5-1, the J call TRBJ1-4; no clear D gene. The CDR3 extends over 15 amino acids. Germline loops: CDR1 SGHRS, CDR2 YFSETQ. V was pared by 4 bases and J by 4 bases, with 14 bases between. The CDR3 loop is CASSLTQSNNEKLFF. CDR3 sequence (DNA): TGCGCCAGCAGCCTAACCCAGTCTAATAATGAAAAACTGTTTTTT. Full variable domain (rest looked up from reference TRBV5-1 and TRBJ1-4): KAGVTQTPRYLIKTRGQQVTLSCSPISGHRSVSWYQQTPGQGLQFLFEYFSETQRNKGNFPGRFSGRQFSNSRSEMNVSTLELGDSALYLCASSLTQSNNEKLFFGSGTQLSVL.

The CDR3 is CASGLTGDSPLHF. The DNA of the CDR3 is TGTGCTAGTGGACTAACAGGGGATTCACCCCTCCACTTT. This sequence joins TRBV12-5 and TRBJ1-6, with 7 bases lining up with TRBD1. Germline assignment: CDR1 LGHNT and CDR2 FRNRAP. This CDR3 contains 13 residues. The junction had 4 bases not matched to a gene; V was cut back by 6 bases and J by 8 bases.

J is TRBJ1-2 and V is TRBV4-3, with 7 bases matching TRBD1. The CDR3 is 13 residues long. Germline trimming cut 3 bases from V and 7 bases from J; bases unmatched to any gene: 5. CDR1 and CDR2 (germline): LGHNA, YSLEER. The CDR3 loop reads CASSQGDRVGYTF. The CDR3 nucleotides read TGCGCCAGCAGCCAGGGCGACAGGGTTGGCTACACCTTC.

This CDR3 reads CASSPLQTGELFF. As DNA, the CDR3 is TGTGCCAGCTCACCTCTCCAAACCGGGGAGCTGTTTTTT. The V call is TRBV18, the J call TRBJ2-2; D is uncertain. The V end was cut by 3 bases, the J end by 5 bases, with 7 bases between. This CDR3 is built from 13 residues. The germline gives CDR1 KGHSH, CDR2 LQKENI.

This clone was picked up a small number of times. The chain combines TRBV18 with TRBJ2-1; tentatively, D is TRBD2 (11 bases). Trimming cost V 6 bases and J 6 bases, with 24 bases left between them. This CDR3 has 17 amino acids. Germline values: CDR1 KGHSH, CDR2 LQKENI. CDR3 in DNA: TGTGCCAGCTCCCCAAGACTAGCGGGACAGGGGTTCAATGAGCAGTTCTTC. Its translation: CASSPRLAGQGFNEQFF. Supplemented by reference TRBV18 and TRBJ2-1, the full variable domain reads NAGVMQNPRHLVRRRGQEARLRCSPMKGHSHVYWYRQLPEEGLKFMVYLQKENIIDESGMPKERFSAEFPKEGPSILRIQQVVRGDSAAYFCASSPRLAGQGFNEQFFGPGTRLTVL.

The rearrangement links TRBV6-2 or TRBV6-3 to TRBJ2-7, with 7 bases matching TRBD1. Trimming cost V 4 bases and J 0 bases; bases outside gene matches: 3. This CDR3 contains 14 residues. Germline V gene lookup returns CDR1 MNHEY and CDR2 SVGEGT. DNA of the CDR3: TGTGCCAGCAGTTCACGACAGGGCTCCTACGAGCAGTACTTC. Translating it yields CASSSRQGSYEQYF.

CDR3 sequence reads: CAWSRGRTVLGYTF. The CDR3 coding sequence is TGTGCCTGGAGTCGGGGACGAACAGTCTTGGGCTACACCTTC. This chain connects TRBV30 to TRBJ1-2, with D possibly being TRBD1 (5 bases). The ends were cut back, 2 bases at V and 8 bases at J, with 18 bases in the middle. CDR3 size: 14 residues. Germline CDR1 GTSNPN, CDR2 SVGIG (reference sequence).

V and J are TRBV10-3 and TRBJ2-5; possibly TRBD2 for D (6 bases). Per germline, CDR1 ENHRY and CDR2 SYGVKD. Between the trimmed V and J ends, which lost 3 bases and 4 bases, there was a span of 12 bases. The CDR3 contains 14 residues. The CDR3 protein is CAISDQGGGETQYF. The CDR3 region has the DNA TGTGCCATCAGTGATCAGGGAGGAGGAGAGACCCAGTACTTC.

V usage is TRBV19 and J usage is TRBJ2-2, with D uncertain. The CDR3 is made up of 11 amino acids. Trimming took off 7 bases at V and 4 bases at J, with 4 bases between the two ends. Germline values: CDR1 LNHDA, CDR2 SQIVND (reference sequence). The CDR3, as DNA: TGTGCCAGTACACGCACCGGGGAGCTGTTTTTT. Residues: CASTRTGELFF.

The chain recombines TRBV6-1 with TRBJ2-4; D is undetermined. The CDR3 extends over 13 amino acids. Germline CDR1 is MNHNS and CDR2 is SASEGT. V was cut by 2 bases and J by 3 bases, with 5 bases left in between. CDR3 sequence reads: CASSEQIKNIQYF. The CDR3 region has the DNA TGTGCCAGCAGTGAACAAATCAAAAACATTCAGTACTTC.

V and J are TRBV19 and TRBJ1-2; no clear D. In germline, CDR1 is LNHDA, CDR2 SQIVND (reference sequence). The CDR3 consists of 15 residues. Trimming left V 7 bases short and J 7 bases short, with 22 bases between. The CDR3 DNA sequence: TGTGCCAGTACCGGCCACGGGAAGACAACGAGTGGCTACACCTTC. Translated: CASTGHGKTTSGYTF.

The rearrangement joins TRBV4-3 to TRBJ1-5; D possibly corresponds to TRBD1 (5 bases). The germline V and J ends were trimmed by 0 bases and 11 bases, with 14 bases remaining between them. Germline loops: CDR1 LGHNA, CDR2 YSLEER. The length of the CDR3 is 14 residues. The DNA for the CDR3 is TGCGCCAGCAGCCAAGAATTTCAGGGTACCGCCCAGCATTTT. Translating it yields CASSQEFQGTAQHF.